Here is one TCR beta chain with its context. TCRdb's table, derived via immunoSEQ multiplex PCR, lists solely in-frame clones and lacks some. The data contain more than 85,000 clones, 85% to 90% of them singletons. This sample was taken from a study of siplizumab effects on memory and regulatory T cells. CDR3 length equals 17 residues. V was trimmed by 0 bases and J by 1 base, leaving 16 bases between them. Germline CDR1 and CDR2: SGHRS and YFSETQ. The sequenced material came from CD4+ T cells sorted from blood. This clonotype was obtained from a human donor in good health. The chain carries TRBV5-1 and TRBJ2-5; maybe TRBD1 (7 bases). The CDR3: CASSLGGRGAPQETQYF. For the CDR3, the DNA is TGCGCCAGCAGCTTGGGGGGCAGGGGGGCGCCCCAAGAGACCCAGTACTTC. Full variable domain (rest looked up from reference TRBV5-1 and TRBJ2-5): KAGVTQTPRYLIKTRGQQVTLSCSPISGHRSVSWYQQTPGQGLQFLFEYFSETQRNKGNFPGRFSGRQFSNSRSEMNVSTLELGDSALYLCASSLGGRGAPQETQYFGPGTRLLVL.